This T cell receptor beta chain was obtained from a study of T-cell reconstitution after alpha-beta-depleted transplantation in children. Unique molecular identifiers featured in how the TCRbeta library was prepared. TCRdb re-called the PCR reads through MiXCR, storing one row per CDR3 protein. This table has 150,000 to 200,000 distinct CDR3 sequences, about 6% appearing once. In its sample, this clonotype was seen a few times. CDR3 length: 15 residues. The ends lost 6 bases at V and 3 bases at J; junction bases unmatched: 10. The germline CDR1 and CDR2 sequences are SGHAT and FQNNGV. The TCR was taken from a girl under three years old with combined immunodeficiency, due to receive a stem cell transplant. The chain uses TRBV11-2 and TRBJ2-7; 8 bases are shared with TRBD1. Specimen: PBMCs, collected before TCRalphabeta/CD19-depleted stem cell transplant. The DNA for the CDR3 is TGTGCCAGCAGTTTTGAACAGGGGGTTATCTACGAGCAGTACTTC. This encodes CASSFEQGVIYEQYF. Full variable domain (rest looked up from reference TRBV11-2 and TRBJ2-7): EAGVAQSPRYKIIEKRQSVAFWCNPISGHATLYWYQQILGQGPKLLIQFQNNGVVDDSQLPKDRFSAERLKGVDSTLKIQPAKLEDSAVYLCASSFEQGVIYEQYFGPGTRLTVT.